The source of this T cell receptor beta chain is a study of blood T cell repertoires in COVID-19. Study in general: Donors in the United States, Italy and Spain gave samples during acute or convalescent COVID-19. Sources were T cells, B-cell-depleted T cells, or PBMCs; the material itself was cDNA or gDNA.

Trimming removed 6 bases at V and 6 bases at J, with 14 bases between. The CDR3 has 13 amino acids. In germline, CDR1 is SGHTA, CDR2 FQGNSA. Under the authors' procedure: Nucleated cell number was recorded as an estimate derived from reference gene primer amplification. Measured with immunoSEQ multiplex PCR; TCRdb has only the in-frame clones, and not every one. That table gives V, J and clone size, and the DNA gave D and trimming. The data show roughly 120,000 clones, 80% seen once. The TCR comes from a human donor in a cohort sampled during active or convalescent COVID-19. Sample: peripheral blood. J is TRBJ2-5 and V is TRBV7-2, with a weak D call TRBD2 (5 bases). The CDR3 spells CASSHSTGKTQYF. The CDR3 coding sequence is TGTGCCAGCAGTCATTCCACCGGGAAGACCCAGTACTTC.